The 11 T cell receptor beta chains below come from one sample, sequenced in a study of cytomegalovirus exposure and HLA in healthy donors. PCR used 60 Vbeta primers and 13 Jbeta primers. Method: immunoSEQ multiplex PCR; TCRdb's copy keeps in-frame clones and lacks some. Here the sample spans around 130,000 clones, approximately 80% being singletons. The source material was PBMCs. The origin of the receptors is a young man in good health and CMV-seronegative.

The rearrangement joins TRBV5-1 to TRBJ1-3; tentatively, D is TRBD1 (6 bases). The CDR3 consists of 15 residues. V lost 0 bases and J 2 bases, leaving 9 bases between the germline ends. Germline CDR1 reads SGHRS; CDR2 reads YFSETQ. CDR3 region: CASSLEQGAGNTIYF. The CDR3 nucleotides are TGCGCCAGCAGCTTGGAACAGGGCGCTGGAAACACCATATATTTT.

The chain has TRBV19 and TRBJ1-1; D is unclear. V shed 2 bases and J shed 1 base, with 11 bases lying between them. CDR3 size: 15 residues. Germline V CDR1 and CDR2: LNHDA, SQIVND (reference sequence). CDR3 amino acids: CASSILQRTNTEAFF. The CDR3, as DNA: TGTGCCAGTAGTATATTACAGAGAACGAACACTGAAGCTTTCTTT.

The rearrangement joins TRBV5-4 to TRBJ1-1; 7 nucleotides align to TRBD1. The V gene's germline CDR1 is SGHNT and CDR2 YYREEE (reference sequence). The V and J ends lost 4 bases and 5 bases, in that order; junction bases with no gene match: 8. The CDR3 has 14 residues. DNA for the CDR3: TGTGCCAGCAGCCCGGGACAGAGGGTAACTGAAGCTTTCTTT. Translated: CASSPGQRVTEAFF.

This chain uses TRBV10-3 with TRBJ2-5; 12 nucleotides align to TRBD2. V was pared by 7 bases and J by 4 bases, with 4 bases of the junction left unmatched. This CDR3 comprises 14 residues. CDR1 is ENHRY and CDR2 is SYGVKD in the germline V gene. The CDR3 coding sequence is TGTGCCATCACTAGCGGGAGGGCCGGAGAGACCCAGTACTTC. It yields the protein CAITSGRAGETQYF.

This chain links TRBV2 with TRBJ1-2; perhaps TRBD1 as D (6 bases). Germline lookup yields CDR1 SNHLY and CDR2 FYNNEI. With 4 bases removed from V and 6 bases from J, the gap between germline ends came to 9 bases. The CDR3 runs to 12 residues. CDR3 bases: TGTGCCAGCAGTGGGACAGCTAATGGCTACACCTTC. Its translation is CASSGTANGYTF.

The chain couples TRBV6-5 to TRBJ1-3; D is perhaps TRBD1 (5 bases). The CDR3 spans 14 residues. Germline assignment: CDR1 MNHEY and CDR2 SVGAGI. The V gene lost 2 bases and the J gene lost 4 bases, with 9 bases spanning the gap. Written as DNA, the CDR3 is TGTGCCAGCAGTTACACGACAGCAGGAAACACCATATATTTT. This translates into CASSYTTAGNTIYF.

The chain is built from TRBV6-5 and TRBJ2-1; tentative D call: TRBD2 (5 bases). V lost 2 bases to trimming and J lost 0 bases, with 8 bases between them. The CDR3 is made up of 15 amino acids. Looked up from germline, CDR1 is MNHEY and CDR2 is SVGAGI. The CDR3 DNA sequence: TGTGCCAGCAGTTACCGGGGAAGCTCCTACAATGAGCAGTTCTTC. It encodes CASSYRGSSYNEQFF.

V and J are TRBV9 and TRBJ2-5; D may be TRBD2 (5 bases). This CDR3 comprises 13 residues. With 2 bases removed from V and 5 bases from J, the gap between germline ends came to 10 bases. Germline V gene sequence: CDR1 SGDLS, CDR2 YYNGEE. The CDR3 region is CASSVRGWETQYF. Written as DNA, the CDR3 is TGTGCCAGCAGCGTTAGAGGGTGGGAGACCCAGTACTTC.

This clone came up many times. V gene TRBV5-1 combines with J gene TRBJ2-1; 7 positions match TRBD1. With V trimmed by 1 base and J by 5 bases, 3 bases remained unmatched. The CDR3 totals 14 residues. Germline CDR1 and CDR2: SGHRS and YFSETQ. CDR3 residues: CASSLWQGDNEQFF. As DNA, the CDR3 is TGCGCCAGCAGCTTGTGGCAGGGGGACAATGAGCAGTTCTTC.

The chain has TRBV5-1 and TRBJ2-5; D is ambiguous. CDR1 and CDR2 from the germline V gene are SGHRS and YFSETQ. The CDR3 extends over 16 amino acids. Trimming took 0 bases from V and 5 from J, leaving 17 bases between them. The CDR3 region is CASSLDRLRERETQYF. CDR3 nucleotides: TGCGCCAGCAGCTTGGATCGACTCCGAGAACGGGAGACCCAGTACTTC.

This sequence joins TRBV30 and TRBJ1-4; unclear D gene. This CDR3 is 13 amino acids long. Germline V gives CDR1 GTSNPN, CDR2 SVGIG (reference sequence). V lost 1 base to trimming and J lost 2 bases, with 5 bases between them. For the CDR3, the DNA is TGTGCCTGGAGTGCCGGGACTAATGAAAAACTGTTTTTT. It specifies CAWSAGTNEKLFF.